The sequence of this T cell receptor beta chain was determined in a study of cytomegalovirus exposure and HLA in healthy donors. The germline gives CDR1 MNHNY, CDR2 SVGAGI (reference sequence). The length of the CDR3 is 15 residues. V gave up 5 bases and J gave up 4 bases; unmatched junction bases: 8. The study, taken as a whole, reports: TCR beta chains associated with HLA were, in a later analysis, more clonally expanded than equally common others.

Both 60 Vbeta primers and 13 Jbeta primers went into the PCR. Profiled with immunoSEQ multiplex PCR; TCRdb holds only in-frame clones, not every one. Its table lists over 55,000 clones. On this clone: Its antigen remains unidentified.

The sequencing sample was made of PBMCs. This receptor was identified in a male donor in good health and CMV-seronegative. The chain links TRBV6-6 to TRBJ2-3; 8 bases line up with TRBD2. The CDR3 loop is CASSPTGGAADTQYF. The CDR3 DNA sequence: TGTGCCAGCAGTCCGACGGGGGGGGCCGCAGATACGCAGTATTTT.